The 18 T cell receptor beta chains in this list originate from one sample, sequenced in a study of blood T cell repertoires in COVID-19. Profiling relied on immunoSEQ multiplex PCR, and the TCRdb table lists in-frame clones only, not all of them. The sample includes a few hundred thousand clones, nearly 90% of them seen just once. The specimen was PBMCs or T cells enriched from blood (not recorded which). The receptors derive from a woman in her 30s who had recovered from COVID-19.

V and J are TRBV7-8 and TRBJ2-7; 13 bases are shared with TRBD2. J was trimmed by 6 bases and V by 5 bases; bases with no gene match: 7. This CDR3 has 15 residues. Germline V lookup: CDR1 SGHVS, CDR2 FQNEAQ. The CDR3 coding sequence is TGTGCCAGCAGCCTGGAAGGGACTAGCGGGGTCGAGCAGTACTTC. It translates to CASSLEGTSGVEQYF.

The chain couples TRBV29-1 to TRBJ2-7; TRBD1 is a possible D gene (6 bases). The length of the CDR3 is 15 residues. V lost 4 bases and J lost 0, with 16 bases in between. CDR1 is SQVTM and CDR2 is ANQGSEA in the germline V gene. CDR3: CSVGYRQESSYEQYF. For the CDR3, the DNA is TGCAGCGTTGGATATCGACAGGAGAGCTCCTACGAGCAGTACTTC.

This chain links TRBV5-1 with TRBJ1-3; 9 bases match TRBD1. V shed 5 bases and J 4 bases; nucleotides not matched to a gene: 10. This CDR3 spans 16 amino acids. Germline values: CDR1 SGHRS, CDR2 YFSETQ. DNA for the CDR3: TGCGCCAGCAGACAACCCGGGACAGGGAACGGAAACACCATATATTTT. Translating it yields CASRQPGTGNGNTIYF.

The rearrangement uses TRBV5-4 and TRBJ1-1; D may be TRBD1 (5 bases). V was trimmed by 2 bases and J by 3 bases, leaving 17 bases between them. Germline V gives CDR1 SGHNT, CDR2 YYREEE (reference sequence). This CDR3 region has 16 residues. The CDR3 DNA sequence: TGTGCCAGCAGCTTTGACTTAGTCAGGGTAGACACTGAAGCTTTCTTT. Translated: CASSFDLVRVDTEAFF.

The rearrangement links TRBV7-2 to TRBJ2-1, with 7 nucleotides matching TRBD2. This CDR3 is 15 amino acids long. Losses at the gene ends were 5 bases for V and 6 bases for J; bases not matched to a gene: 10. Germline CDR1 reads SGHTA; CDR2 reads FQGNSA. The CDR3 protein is CASSLQRGLGNEQFF. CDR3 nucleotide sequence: TGTGCCAGCAGCCTGCAGCGGGGTCTGGGCAATGAGCAGTTCTTC.

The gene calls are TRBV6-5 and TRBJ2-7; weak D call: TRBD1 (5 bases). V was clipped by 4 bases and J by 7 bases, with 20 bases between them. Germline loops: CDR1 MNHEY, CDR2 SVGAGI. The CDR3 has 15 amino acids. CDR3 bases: TGTGCCAGCAGTTCCTTTGACAGCTTTGCTGGGGAGCAGTACTTC. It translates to CASSSFDSFAGEQYF.

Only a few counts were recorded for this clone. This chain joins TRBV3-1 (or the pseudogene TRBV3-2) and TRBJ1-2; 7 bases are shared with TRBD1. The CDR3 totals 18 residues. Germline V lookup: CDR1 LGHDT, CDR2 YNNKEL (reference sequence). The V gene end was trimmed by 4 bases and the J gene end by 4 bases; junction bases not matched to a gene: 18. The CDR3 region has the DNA TGTGCCAGCAGCCCTCTACCGGGACAGATCAGAGTTAGCTATGGCTACACCTTC. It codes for CASSPLPGQIRVSYGYTF.

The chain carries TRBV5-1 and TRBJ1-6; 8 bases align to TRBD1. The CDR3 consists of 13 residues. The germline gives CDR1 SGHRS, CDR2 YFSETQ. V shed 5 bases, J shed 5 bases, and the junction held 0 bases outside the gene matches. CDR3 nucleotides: TGCGCCAGCAGGACAGGGGATAATTCACCCCTCCACTTT. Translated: CASRTGDNSPLHF. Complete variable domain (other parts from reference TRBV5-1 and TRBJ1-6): KAGVTQTPRYLIKTRGQQVTLSCSPISGHRSVSWYQQTPGQGLQFLFEYFSETQRNKGNFPGRFSGRQFSNSRSEMNVSTLELGDSALYLCASRTGDNSPLHFGNGTRLTVT.

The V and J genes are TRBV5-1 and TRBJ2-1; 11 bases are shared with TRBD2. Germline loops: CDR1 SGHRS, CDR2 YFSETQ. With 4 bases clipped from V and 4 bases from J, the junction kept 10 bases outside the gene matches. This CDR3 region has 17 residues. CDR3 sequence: CASSVGTSGPTYNEQFF. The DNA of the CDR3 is TGCGCCAGCAGCGTCGGGACTAGCGGCCCGACGTACAATGAGCAGTTCTTC.

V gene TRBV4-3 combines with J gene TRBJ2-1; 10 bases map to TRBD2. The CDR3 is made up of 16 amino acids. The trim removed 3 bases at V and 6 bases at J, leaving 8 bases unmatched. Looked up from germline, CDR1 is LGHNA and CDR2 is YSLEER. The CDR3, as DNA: TGCGCCAGCAGCCAGGCACCTAGCGGGGGTAGCAATGAGCAGTTCTTC. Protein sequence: CASSQAPSGGSNEQFF.

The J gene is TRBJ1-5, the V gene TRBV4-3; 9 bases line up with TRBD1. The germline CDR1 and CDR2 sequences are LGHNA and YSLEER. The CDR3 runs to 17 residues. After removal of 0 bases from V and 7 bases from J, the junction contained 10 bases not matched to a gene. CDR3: CASSQDFGTGQRQPQHF. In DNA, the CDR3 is TGCGCCAGCAGCCAAGACTTCGGGACAGGGCAGAGGCAGCCCCAGCATTTT.

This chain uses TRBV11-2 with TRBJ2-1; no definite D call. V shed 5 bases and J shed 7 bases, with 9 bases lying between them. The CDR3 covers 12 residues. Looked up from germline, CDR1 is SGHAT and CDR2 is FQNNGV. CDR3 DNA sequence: TGTGCCAGCAGCCCAGATTTGAATGAGCAGTTCTTC. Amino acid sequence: CASSPDLNEQFF.

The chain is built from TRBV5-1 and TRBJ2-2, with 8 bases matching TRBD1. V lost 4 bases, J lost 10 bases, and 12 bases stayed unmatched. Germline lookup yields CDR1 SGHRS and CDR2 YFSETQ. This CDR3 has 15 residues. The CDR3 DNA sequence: TGCGCCAGCAGCCTCGGACAGGGTCAAGAGTCGGAGCTGTTTTTT. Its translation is CASSLGQGQESELFF.

This CDR3 is CASSSSLRHEQYF. The CDR3 nucleotides are TGTGCCAGCAGCTCCTCCCTTCGTCACGAGCAGTACTTC. The V call is TRBV5-4, the J call TRBJ2-7; no clear D gene. The V gene's germline CDR1 is SGHNT and CDR2 YYREEE (reference sequence). Trimming took off 3 bases at V and 5 bases at J, with 12 bases between the two ends. There are 13 residues in the CDR3.

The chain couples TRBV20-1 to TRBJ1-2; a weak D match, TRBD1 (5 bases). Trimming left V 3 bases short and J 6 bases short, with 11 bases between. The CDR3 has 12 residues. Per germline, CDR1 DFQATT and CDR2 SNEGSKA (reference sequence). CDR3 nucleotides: TGCAGTGCTAGTCGGGGGAGTGATGGCTACACCTTC. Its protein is CSASRGSDGYTF.

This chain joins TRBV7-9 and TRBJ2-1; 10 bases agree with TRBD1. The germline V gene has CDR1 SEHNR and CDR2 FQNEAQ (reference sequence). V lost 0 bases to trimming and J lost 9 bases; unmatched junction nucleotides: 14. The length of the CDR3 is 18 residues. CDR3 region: CASSLASPRDRGYGEQFF. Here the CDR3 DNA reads TGTGCCAGCAGCTTAGCGTCACCCAGGGACAGGGGTTACGGTGAGCAGTTCTTC.

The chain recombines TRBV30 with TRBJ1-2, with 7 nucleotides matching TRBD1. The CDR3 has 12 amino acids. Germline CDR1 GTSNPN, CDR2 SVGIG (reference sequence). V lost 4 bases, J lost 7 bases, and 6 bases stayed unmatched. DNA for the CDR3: TGTGCCTGGACCTTGACAGGGTCTGGCTACACCTTC. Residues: CAWTLTGSGYTF. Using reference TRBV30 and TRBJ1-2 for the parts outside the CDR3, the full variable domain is SQTIHQWPATLVQPVGSPLSLECTVEGTSNPNLYWYRQAAGRGLQLLFYSVGIGQISSEVPQNLSASRPQDRQFILSSKKLLLSDSGFYLCAWTLTGSGYTFGSGTRLTVV.

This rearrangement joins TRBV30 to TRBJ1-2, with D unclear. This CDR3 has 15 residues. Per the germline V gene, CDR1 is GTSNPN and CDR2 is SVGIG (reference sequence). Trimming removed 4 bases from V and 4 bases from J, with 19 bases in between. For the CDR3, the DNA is TGTGCCTGGATGAGATACTGGGAGTCGGGCTATGGCTACACCTTC. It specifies CAWMRYWESGYGYTF.